The rows below give T cell receptor beta chains drawn from one sample of a study of siplizumab effects on memory and regulatory T cells. The antigens of these receptors remain unknown. Method: immunoSEQ multiplex PCR; TCRdb's copy keeps in-frame clones and lacks some. The sample holds 3,000 or so clones; 55% are singletons and the top ten take about two fifths. The sample comprised CFSE-low (dividing) CD8+ T cells sorted from an allogeneic mixed lymphocyte reaction. The receptors were gathered from a human donor in good health; the cells came from an allogeneic mixed lymphocyte reaction. Some clones in this sample may be carry-over from other donors' samples. The CDR3 runs from the conserved cysteine through the conserved F or W. A D gene is named only where the DNA matches it firmly. Clone size is not always given. Where it is, it says once, few, many or a class for expanded clones.

length,size,J,D,V,DNA,CDR3
15,-,TRBJ1-1,-,TRBV4-1,TGCGCCAGCAGCCAGGCCGTGTCCATGAACACTGAAGCTTTCTTT,CASSQAVSMNTEAFF
13,-,TRBJ2-2,-,TRBV11-2,TGTGCCAGCAGCCTATATAACACCGGGGAGCTGTTTTTT,CASSLYNTGELFF
14,-,TRBJ1-1,-,TRBV27,TGTGCCAGCAGTTTATCAGGGGTTCACACTGAAGCTTTCTTT,CASSLSGVHTEAFF
14,-,TRBJ2-7,-,TRBV4-1,TGCGCCAGCAGCCAAGTAGGGGTGGACTACGAGCAGTACTTC,CASSQVGVDYEQYF
16,few,TRBJ2-2,-,TRBV5-3,TGTGCCAGATATAATTGGCCGAGACAGGACACCGGGGAGCTGTTTTTT,CARYNWPRQDTGELFF
12,few,TRBJ1-1,-,TRBV19,TGTGCCAGTACCCAAGGATGGTTTCAAGCTTTCTTT,CASTQGWFQAFF
16,-,TRBJ2-1,TRBD2,TRBV10-1,TGCGCCAGCAGTGAGACCCTAGCGGACGGTTACAATGAGCAGTTCTTC,CASSETLADGYNEQFF
16,-,TRBJ2-3,TRBD2,TRBV27,TGTGCCAGCAGTCCAAGGACTAGCGGTAACACAGATACGCAGTATTTT,CASSPRTSGNTDTQYF
15,few,TRBJ1-2,-,TRBV14,TGTGCCAGCAGTCAAGTTCAGGGTTCGGCCTATGGCTACACCTTC,CASSQVQGSAYGYTF
12,few,TRBJ2-1,TRBD1,TRBV4-1,TGCGCCAGCAGCGAAACAGGGGTTGAGCAGTTCTTC,CASSETGVEQFF
12,-,TRBJ2-2,TRBD2,TRBV7-6,TGTGCCGCCGGGGAGGGCACCGGGGAGCTGTTTTTT,CAAGEGTGELFF
12,-,TRBJ2-1,-,TRBV10-3,TGTGCCATCAGTGAAAGTAACAATGAGCAGTTCTTC,CAISESNNEQFF
12,few,TRBJ1-1,-,TRBV29-1,TGCAGCGTTGAGATCAAGCCAGCTGAAGCTTTCTTT,CSVEIKPAEAFF
14,-,TRBJ2-7,-,TRBV10-3,TGTGCCATCAGCTGGGACACCAACTCCTACGAGCAGTACTTC,CAISWDTNSYEQYF
18,-,TRBJ2-7,TRBD2,TRBV27,TGTGCCAGCAGTTCCCCGGGGACTAGCGGGGGCCAATATTACGAGCAGTACTTC,CASSSPGTSGGQYYEQYF
11,-,TRBJ2-1,-,TRBV7-9,TGTGCCAGCAGGATTTACAATGAGCAGTTCTTC,CASRIYNEQFF
16,-,TRBJ1-3,-,TRBV7-9,TGTGCCAGCAGCTTAGCCAGGCACGGCTCTGGAAACACCATATATTTT,CASSLARHGSGNTIYF
15,few,TRBJ2-1,TRBD1,TRBV5-4,TGTGCCAGCAGCTCGACAGGGGATGCCTACAATGAGCAGTTCTTC,CASSSTGDAYNEQFF
13,once,TRBJ2-7,TRBD2,TRBV6-1,TGTGCCAGCGGGACTAGCGGGAGCTACGAGCAGTACTTC,CASGTSGSYEQYF
12,-,TRBJ2-7,-,TRBV2,TGTGCCTGCTGGGGGGCATCCTACGAGCAGTACTTC,CACWGASYEQYF
15,few,TRBJ1-1,-,TRBV7-9,TGTGCCAGCAGCTTAGCGTGGTTACCGAACACTGAAGCTTTCTTT,CASSLAWLPNTEAFF
14,-,TRBJ1-2,-,TRBV6-6,TGTGCCAGCAGTTACGGGGCTAACCTCTATGGCTACACCTTC,CASSYGANLYGYTF
16,once,TRBJ2-2,TRBD2,TRBV27,TGTGCCAGCAGTTTATCGTGGCTAGCGGGCACCGGGGAGCTGTTTTTT,CASSLSWLAGTGELFF
17,-,TRBJ1-1,-,TRBV11-2,TGTGCCAGCAGCTTAACTATAGGGGCAGGGTTTTACACTGAAGCTTTCTTT,CASSLTIGAGFYTEAFF
13,-,TRBJ2-7,-,TRBV2,TGTGCCAGCAGTCCCAGGGACTCCTACGAGCAGTACTTC,CASSPRDSYEQYF
16,-,TRBJ2-1,-,TRBV27,TGTGCCAGCAGTTTATCGGCCCCGACAGCTTACAATGAGCAGTTCTTC,CASSLSAPTAYNEQFF
14,few,TRBJ1-2,TRBD1,TRBV7-9,TGTGCCAGCAGCCCGTGGACAGGGGACTATGGCTACACCTTC,CASSPWTGDYGYTF
14,few,TRBJ2-3,-,TRBV28,TGTGCCAGCAGCAAAGGACTCCCCCCAGATACGCAGTATTTT,CASSKGLPPDTQYF
17,-,TRBJ1-6,TRBD1,TRBV9,TGTGCCAGCAGCGCCCGGGACAGGGTTAGCGTGTATTCACCCCTCCACTTT,CASSARDRVSVYSPLHF
15,-,TRBJ2-1,-,TRBV27,TGTGCCAGCAGTTTAGTAGCACCAAACTACAATGAGCAGTTCTTC,CASSLVAPNYNEQFF
13,-,TRBJ1-1,-,TRBV27,TGTGCCAGCAGTTATGAGCTAAACACTGAAGCTTTCTTT,CASSYELNTEAFF
12,-,TRBJ2-1,-,TRBV5-4,TGTGCCAGCAGCTCACGACACAATGAGCAGTTCTTC,CASSSRHNEQFF